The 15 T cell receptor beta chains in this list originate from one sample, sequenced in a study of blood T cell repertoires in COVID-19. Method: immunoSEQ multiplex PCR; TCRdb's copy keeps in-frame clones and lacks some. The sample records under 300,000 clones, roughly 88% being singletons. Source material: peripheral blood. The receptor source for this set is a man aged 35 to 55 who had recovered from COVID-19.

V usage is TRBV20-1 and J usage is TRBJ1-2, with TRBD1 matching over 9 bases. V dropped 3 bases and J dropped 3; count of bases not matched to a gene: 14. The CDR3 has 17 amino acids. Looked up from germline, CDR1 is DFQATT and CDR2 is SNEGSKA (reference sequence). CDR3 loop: CSASGTGRGVGDYGYTF. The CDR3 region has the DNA TGCAGTGCTAGTGGGACAGGGAGAGGGGTGGGCGACTATGGCTACACCTTC.

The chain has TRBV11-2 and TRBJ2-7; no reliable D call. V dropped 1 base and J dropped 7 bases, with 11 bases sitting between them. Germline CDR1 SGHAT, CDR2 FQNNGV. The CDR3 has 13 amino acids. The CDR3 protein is CASSLVTWREQYF. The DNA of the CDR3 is TGTGCCAGCAGCTTAGTCACGTGGCGGGAGCAGTACTTC.

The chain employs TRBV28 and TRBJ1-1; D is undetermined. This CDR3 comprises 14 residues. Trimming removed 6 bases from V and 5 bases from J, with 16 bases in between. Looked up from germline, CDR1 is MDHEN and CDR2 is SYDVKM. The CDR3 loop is CASRLPQIGTEAFF. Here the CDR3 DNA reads TGTGCCAGCAGACTACCCCAAATCGGGACTGAAGCTTTCTTT.

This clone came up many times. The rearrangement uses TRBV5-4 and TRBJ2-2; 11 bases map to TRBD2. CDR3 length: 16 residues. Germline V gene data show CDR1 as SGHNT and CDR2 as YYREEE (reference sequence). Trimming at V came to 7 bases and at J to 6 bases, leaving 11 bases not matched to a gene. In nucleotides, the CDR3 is TGTGCCAGCCAACCGGGACTAGCGGTTAGGGCCGGGGAGCTGTTTTTT. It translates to CASQPGLAVRAGELFF.

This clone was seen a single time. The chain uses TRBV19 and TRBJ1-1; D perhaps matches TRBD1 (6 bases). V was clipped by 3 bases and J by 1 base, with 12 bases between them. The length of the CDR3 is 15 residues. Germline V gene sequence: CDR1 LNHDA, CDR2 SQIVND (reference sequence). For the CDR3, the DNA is TGTGCCAGTAGTATGGGGGCAGGGGCGAACACTGAAGCTTTCTTT. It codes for CASSMGAGANTEAFF. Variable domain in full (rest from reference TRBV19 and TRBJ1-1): DGGITQSPKYLFRKEGQNVTLSCEQNLNHDAMYWYRQDPGQGLRLIYYSQIVNDFQKGDIAEGYSVSREKKESFPLTVTSAQKNPTAFYLCASSMGAGANTEAFFGQGTRLTVV.

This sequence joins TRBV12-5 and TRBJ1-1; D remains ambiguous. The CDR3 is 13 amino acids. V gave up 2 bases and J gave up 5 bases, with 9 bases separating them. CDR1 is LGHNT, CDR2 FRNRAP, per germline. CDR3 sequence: CASGLWSGTEAFF. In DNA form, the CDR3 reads TGTGCTAGTGGTTTGTGGTCGGGTACTGAAGCTTTCTTT. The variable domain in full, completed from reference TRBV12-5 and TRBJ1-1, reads DARVTQTPRHKVTEMGQEVTMRCQPILGHNTVFWYRQTMMQGLELLAYFRNRAPLDDSGMPKDRFSAEMPDATLATLKIQPSEPRDSAVYFCASGLWSGTEAFFGQGTRLTVV.

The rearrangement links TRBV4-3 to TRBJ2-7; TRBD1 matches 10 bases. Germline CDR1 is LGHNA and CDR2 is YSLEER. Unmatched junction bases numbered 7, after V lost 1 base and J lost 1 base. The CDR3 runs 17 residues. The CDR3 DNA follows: TGCGCCAGCAGCCAAGTTTGGGGGACAGGGGTGTCCTACGAGCAGTACTTC. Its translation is CASSQVWGTGVSYEQYF.

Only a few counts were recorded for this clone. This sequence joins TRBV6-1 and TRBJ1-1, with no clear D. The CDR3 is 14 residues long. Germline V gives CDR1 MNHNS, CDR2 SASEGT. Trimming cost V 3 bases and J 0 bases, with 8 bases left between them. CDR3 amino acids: CASSDPAMNTEAFF. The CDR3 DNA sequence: TGTGCCAGCAGTGACCCAGCGATGAACACTGAAGCTTTCTTT.

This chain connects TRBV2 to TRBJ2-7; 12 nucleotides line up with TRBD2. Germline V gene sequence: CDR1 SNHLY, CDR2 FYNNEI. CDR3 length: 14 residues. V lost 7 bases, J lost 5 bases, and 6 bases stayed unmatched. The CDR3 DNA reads TGTGCCAGCATTGAGACTAGCGGGAGAAACGAGCAGTACTTC. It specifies CASIETSGRNEQYF.

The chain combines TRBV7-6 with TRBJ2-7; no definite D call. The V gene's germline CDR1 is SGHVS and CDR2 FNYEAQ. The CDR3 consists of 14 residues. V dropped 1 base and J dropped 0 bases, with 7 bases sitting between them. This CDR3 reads CASSLDRSSYEQYF. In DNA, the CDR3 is TGTGCCAGCAGCTTAGACAGAAGCTCCTACGAGCAGTACTTC.

CDR3 sequence: CASSPSEAGVSQPQHF. CDR3 nucleotides: TGTGCCAGCTCACCGTCCGAGGCGGGGGTTAGTCAGCCCCAGCATTTT. The V and J genes are TRBV18 and TRBJ1-5, with TRBD1 as a possible D gene (5 bases). In germline, CDR1 is KGHSH, CDR2 LQKENI. The CDR3 has 16 amino acids. The ends were cut back, 3 bases at V and 6 bases at J, with 18 bases in the middle.

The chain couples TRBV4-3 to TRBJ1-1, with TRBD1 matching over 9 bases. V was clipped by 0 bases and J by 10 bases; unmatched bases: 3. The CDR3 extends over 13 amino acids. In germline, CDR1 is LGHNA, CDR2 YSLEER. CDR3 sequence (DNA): TGCGCCAGCAGCCAAGAAAGGGGACAGGGAGCTTTCTTT. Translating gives CASSQERGQGAFF.

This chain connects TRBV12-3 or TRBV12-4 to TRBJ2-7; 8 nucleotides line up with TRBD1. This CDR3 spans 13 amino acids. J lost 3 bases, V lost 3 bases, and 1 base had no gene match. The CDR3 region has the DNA TGTGCCAGCAGTTTTGACAGGGGCTACGAGCAGTACTTC. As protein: CASSFDRGYEQYF.

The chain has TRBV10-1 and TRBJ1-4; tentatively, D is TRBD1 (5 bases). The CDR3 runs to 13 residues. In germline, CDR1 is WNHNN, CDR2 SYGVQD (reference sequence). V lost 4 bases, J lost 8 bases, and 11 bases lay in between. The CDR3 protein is CASSVGGKEKLFF. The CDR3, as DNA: TGCGCCAGCAGTGTGGGGGGAAAGGAAAAACTGTTTTTT.

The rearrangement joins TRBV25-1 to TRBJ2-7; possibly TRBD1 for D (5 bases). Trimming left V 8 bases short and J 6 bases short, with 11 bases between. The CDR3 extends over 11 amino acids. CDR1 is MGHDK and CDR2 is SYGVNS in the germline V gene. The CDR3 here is CASRQGGEQYF. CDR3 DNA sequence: TGTGCCAGCCGCCAGGGCGGCGAGCAGTACTTC.